This record concerns one T cell receptor (beta chain) sequence. The antigen this receptor binds is unknown. No per-base quality is available; no much larger clone lies one base away. This record comes from a study of blood T cell repertoires in COVID-19 (dated by TCRdb to 2018 to 2020). With regard to the full study: Samples from collaborators originated in the United States, Italy and Spain and spanned both the acute and convalescent phases of COVID-19. The prospective study material was composed of cDNA or gDNA derived from T cells, B-cell-depleted T cells, or PBMCs. Deeply sampled blood TCRbeta repertoires from subjects exposed to, actively infected with, or recovered from COVID-19 were included in the dataset. The repertoires were released in a freely available public database intended as a resource for research on the immune response to SARS-CoV-2. The samples were drawn from the first 160 participants of the ongoing ImmuneRACE study and from over a thousand subjects provided by 6 global collaborators. Sample metadata almost always included a de-identified subject ID, COVID-19 status, age in years and sex. Where available, HLA class I and class II types were taken from metadata supplied by the sample provider and were not determined by assay-based typing.

Collaborating institutions collected whole blood in K2EDTA tubes following their own protocols. For TCRbeta analysis, collaborators shipped samples as frozen whole blood, isolated PBMCs, or DNA extracted from either of those sample types. Trimming takes 0 bases off V and 5 bases off J; junction bases not matched to a gene: 11. The germline V gene supplies CDR1 SGHRS and CDR2 YFSETQ. The CDR3 covers 17 residues, taking in both the cysteine and the phenylalanine. Just CDR3 DNA is preserved here, 51 bases in frame from base 1. The paper as a whole reports these results and caveats: The quantity of clinical and demographic metadata differed by source and by participant and was supplied without curation.

TCRbeta CDR3 regions were amplified from genomic DNA by means of the immunoSEQ Assay, a bias-controlled multiplex PCR. On the authors' methods: Nucleated cell counts per sample were estimated from amplification of reference gene primers within the assay. Sequence reads were collapsed and filtered to measure the absolute abundance of every unique TCRbeta CDR3 rearrangement. For each sample, productive Simpson clonality was calculated by taking the square root of Simpson's diversity index across productive rearrangements. TCRdb mirrors the immuneACCESS table, restricted to in-frame sequences. Some clones are absent from its copies; in checked studies, under half trace to an unresolved V gene, and the reason for the others is unknown. That table is the source of V, J and clone size, and D and trimming were worked out from the DNA. In all, the sample holds about 190,000 clones, and roughly 84% of those were seen once. The ten largest clones represent about 10% of the sample.

The clonotype comes from a woman over 75 with active or convalescent COVID-19. This sequence uses TRBV5-1 and TRBJ1-2; 9 bases in the middle match TRBD1. The sample was peripheral blood. The bases read TGCGCCAGCAGCTTGGGGAACCGGGACAGGGAAGGGTATGGCTACACCTTC. The resulting protein is CASSLGNRDREGYGYTF.